This T cell receptor beta chain was captured by sequencing in a study of blood T cell repertoires in COVID-19 (TCRdb year 2020). Background on the whole study: Samples covering the acute and convalescent phases of COVID-19 were provided by collaborators in the United States, Italy and Spain. The prospective study material was composed of cDNA or gDNA derived from T cells, B-cell-depleted T cells, or PBMCs. Subjects who had been exposed to COVID-19, were actively infected with it, or had recovered from it provided the deeply sampled blood TCRbeta repertoires that made up the dataset. A freely available public database, intended as a resource for researchers studying the immune response to SARS-CoV-2, is where the repertoires were released. The samples were drawn from two sources: the first 160 participants of the ongoing ImmuneRACE study, and 1,000 to 1,500 subjects contributed by 6 global collaborators. A de-identified subject ID, COVID-19 status, age in years and sex were almost always included in the sample metadata. HLA class I and class II types, where available, came from metadata supplied by the sample provider rather than from assay-based typing.

Results and caveats for the whole study, not just this receptor: The amount of clinical and demographic metadata varied by source and participant and was provided uncurated.

As regards this clone: There is no known antigen for this receptor. Base qualities are not at hand, and no much larger clone is one base apart.

Whole blood was collected in K2EDTA tubes by collaborating institutions according to the institutions' own protocols. Collaborator samples were shipped for TCRbeta analysis as frozen whole blood, isolated PBMCs, or DNA extracted from either sample type. The immunoSEQ Assay, a bias-controlled multiplex PCR, was used to amplify TCRbeta CDR3 regions from genomic DNA. The original methods were these. Within the assay, amplification of reference gene primers was used to estimate how many nucleated cells each sample contained. Sequence reads were collapsed and filtered to measure the absolute abundance of every unique TCRbeta CDR3 rearrangement. For each sample, productive Simpson clonality was calculated as the square root of Simpson's diversity index across productive rearrangements. TCRdb mirrors the immuneACCESS table, restricted to in-frame sequences. Some clones are absent from its copies; in checked studies, under half trace to an unresolved V gene, and the reason for the others is unknown. The V and J calls and clone size come from that table; D and trimming were worked out from the DNA. The sample contains roughly 8,500 clones, 75% to 85% of them found a single time. Approximately 7.3% of the sample is in the top ten clones.

The TCR was taken from a man in his sixties or seventies with active COVID-19. The specimen was peripheral blood.

CDR3 region: CASSPGQSMAGANVLTF. The DNA is TGTGCCAGCAGCCCGGGACAGTCTATGGCTGGGGCCAACGTCCTGACTTTC. Rearrangement joined TRBV9 to TRBJ2-6, with 7 bases aligning to TRBD1. Based on the germline V gene, the CDR1 and CDR2 sequences are SGDLS and YYNGEE. For this chain, trimming is 4 bases at the V end and 2 bases at the J end, and the number of junction bases without a gene match is 9. The CDR3 holds 17 amino acids from the cysteine to the phenylalanine. CDR3 DNA only is kept here, 51 bases in frame from base 1.